This T cell receptor beta chain was recovered during a study of CD8+ T cells in alopecia areata (dated by TCRdb to between 2018 and 2020). Notes on the research overall: Skin from C3H/HeJ donors aged about 6-12 months with spontaneous alopecia was grafted onto female C3H/HeJ recipients aged about 7-10 weeks. Human TCRbeta sequencing covered scalp tissue and sorted CD4+ and CD8+ peripheral blood T cells from patchy and totalis/universalis alopecia areata patients and healthy controls. TCRbeta CDR3 regions were amplified by immunoSEQ multiplex PCR using 35 Vbeta forward and 13 Jbeta reverse primers. High-throughput TCRbeta sequencing was used to examine T cell clonal expansion in alopecia areata in both the C3H/HeJ mouse model and human patients. Scalp clonality was compared across normal scalp (n=4), patchy alopecia areata scalp (n=8), and alopecia totalis/universalis scalp (n=8). RNA was extracted with the PAXgene miRNA kit for fixed scalp, the miRNeasy kit for PBMCs, and the RNeasy kit for mouse skin.

Cells from mouse cutaneous lymph nodes were pooled, stained for CD4, CD8alpha, NKG2D, NKG2ACE and other markers, and then sorted on a BD Influx. General study outcomes and caveats: Compared with normal scalp, lesional scalp had higher clonality and more expanded CD8+ clones, particularly in alopecia totalis/universalis, a pattern that suggests antigenic drive. Scalp TCR repertoire analysis is complicated because resident alphabeta T cells in normal human skin are also sequenced, whereas mouse skin is dominated by gammadelta T cells. TCR sequences shared between patients were less clear than in mice, possibly partly because of HLA diversity in the patient population.

The library was made by the immunoSEQ multiplex PCR assay. For TCR sequencing, RNA was extracted from every sample and reverse transcribed into cDNA to serve as template. First-strand cDNA was synthesized using SuperScript III with a 2:1 mix of oligo-dT and random hexamers. A synthetic immune receptor repertoire was used to assess amplification bias, and residual bias was removed computationally. Sequencing of the libraries was done on Illumina HiSeq with 60 bp reads that cover the CDR3, reading from J toward V. The authors processed their data as follows. After raw reads were preprocessed to remove errors, the CDR3 was defined following IMGT conventions as running from the conserved cysteine to phenylalanine. Clonality was computed by normalizing Shannon entropy by log2 of the number of productive unique TCRs and subtracting the result from 1. Whether scalp clones were CD4 or CD8 was inferred by matching scalp TCRbeta sequences against CD4 and CD8 repertoires sorted from blood. This immuneACCESS table, as held by TCRdb, lists in-frame sequences with V and J called but not all clones. Of the missing ones, under half trace to an unresolved V gene in checked studies; the others have no known cause. V, J and clone size are taken as reported in that table, and D and trimming were inferred from the DNA itself. With under 350,000 clones recorded, this sample contains no clone counted only once. The leading ten clones occupy more than 0.95% of the sample.

Comment on this clone: Its antigen remains unidentified. Being a mouse receptor, it is described with mouse gene labels and germline sequences. The read ends 4 residues early relative to the CDR3; the germline J gene fills the gap.

The CDR3 has 16 amino acids, counting the end cysteine and phenylalanine. The DNA shown is the part of the CDR3 that was read: 36 bases, in frame from base 1. CDR1 FNHDT and CDR2 SITEND are derived from the germline V gene (reference sequence). From V the trimming removes 1 base and from J it removes 2 bases, while the gene matches leave 3 bases of the junction unaccounted for. The chain joins TRBV19 to TRBJ2-1; 10 bases in between match TRBD2. The clonotype comes from a C3H/HeJ mouse with alopecia areata. This strain has the MHC haplotype H2-k. The sample taken for sequencing was CD4+ T cells sorted from a lymph node. The CDR3: CASSIQGTGDYAEQFF. CDR3 DNA (partial): TGTGCCAGCAGTATACAGGGGACTGGGGACTATGCT.